This T cell receptor (beta chain) is from a study of T cell changes during pregnancy in multiple sclerosis. Germline V CDR1 and CDR2: LGHNA, YSLEER. CDR3 length equals 15 residues. V dropped 4 bases and J dropped 4 bases, with 16 bases sitting between them. This clone was observed a single time. Libraries were prepared by immunoSEQ multiplex PCR; TCRdb keeps only in-frame clonotypes and omits some of them. This sample has around 53,000 clones, with approximately 90% found just once. The clonotype comes from a female donor with multiple sclerosis, enrolled in a pregnancy study. The sample was CD4+ T cells from peripheral blood mononuclear cells, taken after pregnancy. The chain links TRBV4-3 to TRBJ1-1; weak D call: TRBD1 (5 bases). The CDR3 protein is CASSRSSGGSTEAFF. The DNA of the CDR3 is TGCGCCAGCAGCCGCTCCAGCGGGGGAAGCACTGAAGCTTTCTTT.